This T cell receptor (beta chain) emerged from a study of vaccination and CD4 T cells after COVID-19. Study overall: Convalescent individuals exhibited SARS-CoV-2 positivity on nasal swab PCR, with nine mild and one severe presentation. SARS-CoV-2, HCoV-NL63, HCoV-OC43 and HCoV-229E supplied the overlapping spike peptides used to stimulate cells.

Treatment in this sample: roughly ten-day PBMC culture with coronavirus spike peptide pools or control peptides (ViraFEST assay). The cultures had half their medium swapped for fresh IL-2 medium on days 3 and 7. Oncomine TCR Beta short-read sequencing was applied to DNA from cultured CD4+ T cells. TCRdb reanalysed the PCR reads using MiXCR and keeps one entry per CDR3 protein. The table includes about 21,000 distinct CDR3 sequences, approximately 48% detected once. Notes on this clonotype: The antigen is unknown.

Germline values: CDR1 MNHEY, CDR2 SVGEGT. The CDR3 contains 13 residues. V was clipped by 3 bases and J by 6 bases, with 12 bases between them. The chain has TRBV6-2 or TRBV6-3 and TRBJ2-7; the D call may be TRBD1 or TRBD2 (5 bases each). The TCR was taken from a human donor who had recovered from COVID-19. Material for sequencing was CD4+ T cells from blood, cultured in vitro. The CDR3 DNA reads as TGTGCCAGCAGTTATCCCGGGGCTCTCGAGCAGTACTTC. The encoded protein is CASSYPGALEQYF.